This T cell receptor (beta chain) was sequenced during a study of blood T cell repertoires in COVID-19. Adults between roughly 18 and 90 years of age took part from 24 US areas. Here immunoSEQ multiplex PCR was the method, and the copy in TCRdb shows in-frame clones only, minus some. Among some 150,000 clones, 87% were seen once, and the ten largest hold less than 1.5%. Sequencing was performed on PBMCs or T cells enriched from blood (not recorded which). The sequence derives from a human donor with acute COVID-19. The donor label of this sample is uncertain.

The CDR3 is CASSLILQGAREQYF. The CDR3 region has the DNA TGCGCCAGCAGCTTGATTTTACAGGGGGCAAGAGAGCAGTACTTC. This sequence joins TRBV5-1 and TRBJ2-7; 9 bases are shared with TRBD1. CDR3 length: 15 amino acids. From germline, CDR1 is SGHRS and CDR2 YFSETQ. J lost 7 bases, V lost 1 base, and 9 bases had no gene match.